These 30 T cell receptor beta chains share one sample of origin, sequenced in a study of T cell changes during pregnancy in multiple sclerosis. TCRdb's table, derived via immunoSEQ multiplex PCR, lists solely in-frame clones and lacks some. The sample records over 30,000 clones, approximately 88% being singletons. Specimen: CD4+ T cells from peripheral blood mononuclear cells, collected before pregnancy. These TCRs come from a female donor with multiple sclerosis, enrolled in a pregnancy study.

This chain joins TRBV30 and TRBJ1-2, with D perhaps matching TRBD1 (6 bases). There are 13 residues in the CDR3. Between the trimmed V and J ends, which lost 3 bases and 5 bases, there was a span of 13 bases. Germline lookup yields CDR1 GTSNPN and CDR2 SVGIG (reference sequence). DNA of the CDR3: TGTGCCTGGAGGCCCTCACAGGGTTATGGCTACACCTTC. Translating it yields CAWRPSQGYGYTF.

J is TRBJ1-5 and V is TRBV9; D unclear. Trimming stripped 3 bases from V and 1 base from J, with 11 bases between. CDR3 size: 15 residues. Germline loops: CDR1 SGDLS, CDR2 YYNGEE. This chain's CDR3 is CASSAQEESNQPQHF. The CDR3 coding sequence is TGTGCCAGCAGCGCCCAGGAGGAAAGCAATCAGCCCCAGCATTTT. Variable domain in full (rest from reference TRBV9 and TRBJ1-5): DSGVTQTPKHLITATGQRVTLRCSPRSGDLSVYWYQQSLDQGLQFLIQYYNGEERAKGNILERFSAQQFPDLHSELNLSSLELGDSALYFCASSAQEESNQPQHFGDGTRLSIL.

The chain employs TRBV19 and TRBJ2-1; 11 bases line up with TRBD2. Germline V lookup: CDR1 LNHDA, CDR2 SQIVND (reference sequence). With V trimmed by 1 base and J by 8 bases, 4 bases remained unmatched. The CDR3 extends over 15 amino acids. This CDR3 is CASSIVSGRGYEQFF. The CDR3 DNA follows: TGTGCCAGTAGTATAGTTAGCGGGAGGGGGTATGAGCAGTTCTTC. The variable domain in full, with the rest retrieved from reference TRBV19 and TRBJ2-1, is DGGITQSPKYLFRKEGQNVTLSCEQNLNHDAMYWYRQDPGQGLRLIYYSQIVNDFQKGDIAEGYSVSREKKESFPLTVTSAQKNPTAFYLCASSIVSGRGYEQFFGPGTRLTVL.

This clone was observed once. The chain employs TRBV5-1 and TRBJ2-5; 10 bases agree with TRBD2. The CDR3 extends over 17 amino acids. The ends lost 0 bases at V and 5 bases at J; junction bases unmatched: 10. Germline-derived CDR1 and CDR2 are SGHRS and YFSETQ. The CDR3 loop is CASSLVSSGSGGETQYF. CDR3 DNA sequence: TGCGCCAGCAGCTTGGTTTCTAGCGGGAGTGGCGGGGAGACCCAGTACTTC. The full variable domain, in which reference TRBV5-1 and TRBJ2-5 provide the parts outside the CDR3, is KAGVTQTPRYLIKTRGQQVTLSCSPISGHRSVSWYQQTPGQGLQFLFEYFSETQRNKGNFPGRFSGRQFSNSRSEMNVSTLELGDSALYLCASSLVSSGSGGETQYFGPGTRLLVL.

The chain combines TRBV9 with TRBJ2-2; D call uncertain. Looked up from germline, CDR1 is SGDLS and CDR2 is YYNGEE. Trimming left V 4 bases short and J 1 base short, with 26 bases between. This CDR3 region has 20 residues. The CDR3 reads CASSPRSFSGSLGNTGELFF. For the CDR3, the DNA is TGTGCCAGCAGCCCTCGTTCCTTTTCCGGGTCCCTAGGGAACACCGGGGAGCTGTTTTTT.

This rearrangement joins TRBV11-2 to TRBJ1-3, with D uncertain. The V end was cut by 2 bases, the J end by 0 bases, with 11 bases between. The CDR3 length is 16 residues. Germline V gene sequence: CDR1 SGHAT, CDR2 FQNNGV. The CDR3 loop reads CASSLLAHNSGNTIYF. The CDR3 DNA reads as TGTGCCAGCAGCTTATTAGCTCACAACTCTGGAAACACCATATATTTT.

The chain combines TRBV28 with TRBJ1-4; D uncertain. Germline CDR1 is MDHEN and CDR2 is SYDVKM. CDR3 length: 13 amino acids. The ends were cut back, 6 bases at V and 8 bases at J, with 13 bases in the middle. The CDR3 loop is CASSLTGLEKLFF. CDR3 DNA: TGTGCCAGCAGCCTTACGGGTCTCGAAAAACTGTTTTTT.

The gene calls are TRBV6-6 and TRBJ1-2; unclear D gene. V was trimmed by 0 bases and J by 10 bases, leaving 6 bases between them. CDR1 and CDR2 from the germline V gene are MNHNY and SVGAGI (reference sequence). The CDR3 runs 11 residues. This CDR3 is CASSYSAAYTF. In DNA form, the CDR3 reads TGTGCCAGCAGTTACTCCGCGGCCTACACCTTC.

This clone was counted only a few times. The CDR3 here is CSAREGQKAFF. DNA for the CDR3: TGCAGTGCTAGAGAGGGACAGAAAGCTTTCTTT. The V gene is TRBV20-1, the J gene TRBJ1-1; 7 bases align to TRBD1. Germline-derived CDR1 and CDR2 are DFQATT and SNEGSKA (reference sequence). V gave up 0 bases and J gave up 9 bases; unmatched junction bases: 1. CDR3 length: 11 amino acids.

The chain has TRBV6-4 and TRBJ2-1; 8 nucleotides align to TRBD2. The CDR3 is 15 amino acids. V lost 0 bases, J lost 2 bases, and 0 bases stayed unmatched. From germline, CDR1 is MRHNA and CDR2 SNTAGT. The CDR3 DNA sequence: TGTGCCAGCAGTGACTCTAGCGGGGCCTACAATGAGCAGTTCTTC. Its translation: CASSDSSGAYNEQFF.

The rearrangement links TRBV7-2 to TRBJ2-1, with D perhaps TRBD2 (6 bases). Per the germline V gene, CDR1 is SGHTA and CDR2 is FQGNSA. The CDR3 totals 14 residues. Trimming cost V 5 bases and J 4 bases, with 12 bases left between them. CDR3 protein: CASSRGTGYNEQFF. CDR3 DNA sequence: TGTGCCAGCAGCCGAGGGACTGGATACAATGAGCAGTTCTTC.

CDR3 sequence (DNA): TGTGCCTGGAGTACCATAGCGGGAGCGGCCACCGGGGAGCTGTTTTTT. As protein: CAWSTIAGAATGELFF. The chain employs TRBV30 and TRBJ2-2; TRBD2 matches at 9 bases. Germline V gives CDR1 GTSNPN, CDR2 SVGIG (reference sequence). The CDR3 runs 16 residues. The J segment lost 4 bases and the V segment lost 2 bases, leaving 8 bases of the junction unmatched.

The chain recombines TRBV5-1 with TRBJ1-5; 10 positions match TRBD1. The CDR3 is 13 residues long. The junction had 2 bases not matched to a gene; V was cut back by 4 bases and J by 7 bases. Germline CDR1 SGHRS, CDR2 YFSETQ. The CDR3: CASSETGGQPQHF. The CDR3 DNA reads as TGCGCCAGCAGCGAGACAGGGGGCCAGCCCCAGCATTTT.

This clone was seen once. The chain recombines TRBV7-2 with TRBJ2-5; 8 nucleotides align to TRBD2. Trimming took 1 base from V and 2 from J; bases not matched to a gene: 9. Germline V lookup: CDR1 SGHTA, CDR2 FQGNSA. The CDR3 runs 17 residues. The CDR3 sequence is CASSLVPSTSVQETQYF. In nucleotides, the CDR3 is TGTGCCAGCAGCTTAGTTCCATCGACTAGCGTTCAAGAGACCCAGTACTTC.

This clone was seen only once. The V call is TRBV7-3, the J call TRBJ2-1; 7 bases are shared with TRBD2. Trimming cost V 5 bases and J 10 bases; bases outside gene matches: 11. CDR3 length: 14 amino acids. Germline loops: CDR1 SGHTA, CDR2 FQGTGA. For the CDR3, the DNA is TGTGCCAGCAGCCCGCAGGACGCCGGGGGGGAGCAGTTCTTC. Its translation: CASSPQDAGGEQFF.

This sequence joins TRBV5-5 and TRBJ1-5; TRBD1 agrees at 7 bases. The germline V gene encodes CDR1 SGHKS and CDR2 YYEKEE (reference sequence). The CDR3 length is 17 residues. J lost 2 bases, V lost 4 bases, and 12 bases had no gene match. For the CDR3, the DNA is TGTGCCAGCAGCCTGACAGGGTCTCTCGAGGGCAATCAGCCCCAGCATTTT. Translated: CASSLTGSLEGNQPQHF.

The chain employs TRBV5-5 and TRBJ2-7; the D gene is possibly TRBD1 (5 bases). The CDR3 is 14 amino acids. V lost 0 bases, J lost 3 bases, and 10 bases lay in between. From germline, CDR1 is SGHKS and CDR2 YYEKEE (reference sequence). CDR3 in DNA: TGTGCCAGCAGCTTGGGTGTTAGGGGCTACGAGCAGTACTTC. This sequence encodes CASSLGVRGYEQYF.

This clone came up a few times. This chain links TRBV6-5 with TRBJ1-1; TRBD1 matches at 7 bases. Trimming cost V 0 bases and J 3 bases; bases outside gene matches: 4. The germline gives CDR1 MNHEY, CDR2 SVGAGI. The CDR3 has 15 amino acids. Here the CDR3 reads CASSYSTGADTEAFF. The CDR3 DNA reads TGTGCCAGCAGTTACTCTACAGGGGCGGACACTGAAGCTTTCTTT.

In DNA, the CDR3 is TGCGCCAGCAGCCAAGTGGACAGGGACAGCAACGAGCAGTACTTC. Translated, it gives CASSQVDRDSNEQYF. The chain has TRBV4-3 and TRBJ2-7, with 8 bases identical to TRBD1. There are 15 residues in the CDR3. After removal of 1 base from V and 5 bases from J, the junction contained 7 bases not matched to a gene. Germline V gene sequence: CDR1 LGHNA, CDR2 YSLEER.

The CDR3 is CASGQPNQPQHF. CDR3 bases: TGTGCCAGCGGGCAGCCAAATCAGCCCCAGCATTTT. This chain uses TRBV2 with TRBJ1-5; unclear D gene. Germline CDR1 is SNHLY and CDR2 is FYNNEI. The CDR3 contains 12 residues. V dropped 8 bases and J dropped 4 bases, with 9 bases sitting between them.

The V gene is TRBV2, the J gene TRBJ2-7; 7 nucleotides agree with TRBD1. Germline V lookup: CDR1 SNHLY, CDR2 FYNNEI. The CDR3 sequence is 13 residues long. V lost 4 bases to trimming and J lost 3 bases; unmatched junction nucleotides: 3. The CDR3 reads CASSGDSGYEQYF. DNA of the CDR3: TGTGCCAGCAGTGGGGACAGTGGCTACGAGCAGTACTTC.

The rearrangement joins TRBV28 to TRBJ2-7; 8 nucleotides line up with TRBD2. Trimming took 7 bases from V and 4 from J; bases not matched to a gene: 12. The germline CDR1 and CDR2 sequences are MDHEN and SYDVKM. The CDR3 length is 15 residues. CDR3 DNA sequence: TGTGCCAGCACTCGGCCTTCACTAGCGGCTTACGAGCAGTACTTC. This translates into CASTRPSLAAYEQYF.

The V and J genes are TRBV10-2 and TRBJ2-1; 15 nucleotides match TRBD2. The germline V gene has CDR1 WSHSY and CDR2 SAAADI. CDR3 length equals 15 residues. J gave up 10 bases and V 6 bases, and 7 bases lay outside the gene matches. CDR3 nucleotide sequence: TGCGCCAGCAGGAGGGGGACTAGCGGGAGGCCAGAGCAGTTCTTC. Its translation: CASRRGTSGRPEQFF.

The genes are TRBV28 and TRBJ1-1; 9 nucleotides match TRBD1. V shed 5 bases and J 7 bases; nucleotides not matched to a gene: 11. This CDR3 spans 15 amino acids. Germline CDR1 is MDHEN and CDR2 is SYDVKM. DNA of the CDR3: TGTGCCAGCAGTCCCCACTCCCAGGACAGGGGTGAAGCTTTCTTT. It encodes CASSPHSQDRGEAFF.

The V and J genes are TRBV27 and TRBJ2-3, with D hard to call. The CDR3 contains 14 residues. The V gene lost 0 bases and the J gene lost 3 bases, with 7 bases spanning the gap. CDR1 and CDR2 from the germline V gene are MNHEY and SMNVEV (reference sequence). This chain's CDR3 is CASSLSMRTDTQYF. The CDR3 coding sequence is TGTGCCAGCAGTTTATCGATGCGGACAGATACGCAGTATTTT.

This clone appeared a few times. The genes are TRBV20-1 and TRBJ1-1; unclear D gene. V was trimmed by 3 bases and J by 11 bases, leaving 10 bases between them. The CDR3 runs to 10 residues. The germline CDR1 and CDR2 sequences are DFQATT and SNEGSKA (reference sequence). Here the CDR3 reads CSASSQNAFF. In DNA form, the CDR3 reads TGCAGTGCTAGTTCCCAGAATGCTTTCTTT.

This rearrangement joins TRBV4-2 to TRBJ2-7, with 9 bases fitting TRBD2. The length of the CDR3 is 15 residues. Looked up from germline, CDR1 is LGHNA and CDR2 is YNFKEQ. Unmatched junction bases numbered 1, after V lost 1 base and J lost 0 bases. In nucleotides, the CDR3 is TGTGCCAGCAGCCAAGGAGCGGGAGGCTCCTACGAGCAGTACTTC. This gives the protein CASSQGAGGSYEQYF.

V gene TRBV28 combines with J gene TRBJ2-5; 8 positions match TRBD1. The CDR3 spans 14 residues. J gave up 4 bases and V 4 bases, and 5 bases lay outside the gene matches. Germline loops: CDR1 MDHEN, CDR2 SYDVKM. CDR3 amino acids: CASSSRTGSETQYF. CDR3 in DNA: TGTGCCAGCAGTTCTCGGACAGGGTCAGAGACCCAGTACTTC.

This clone was picked up a small number of times. The chain is built from TRBV30 and TRBJ1-1; D might be TRBD1 (5 bases). V was clipped by 4 bases and J by 1 base, with 10 bases between them. The CDR3 consists of 13 residues. Germline V gene sequence: CDR1 GTSNPN, CDR2 SVGIG (reference sequence). The CDR3 bases are TGTGCCTGGAAAAGGGGCGAGAACACTGAAGCTTTCTTT. This gives the protein CAWKRGENTEAFF.

The V and J genes are TRBV4-2 and TRBJ1-1, with unresolved D. CDR1 LGHNA and CDR2 YNFKEQ come from the germline V gene. The CDR3 totals 16 residues. V lost 3 bases to trimming and J lost 0 bases, with 14 bases between them. The CDR3 nucleotides are TGTGCCAGCAGCCACCCCGGGAGCAAGCTGAACACTGAAGCTTTCTTT. This codes for CASSHPGSKLNTEAFF.